This TCR beta chain was recorded in a study of cytomegalovirus exposure and HLA in healthy donors. As for this clone: Its target is unknown.

Overall study results and limits: Subsequent analysis revealed that first-cohort TCR clusters tended to co-occur in the 130 or so validation repertoires. Three CMV-associated chains proved CMV antigen-specific in vitro. It was approximately 170 TCR beta chains that were listed as cytomegalovirus-associated. There were some public TCRs occurring in many donors, but most TCR sequences were rare.

Trimming cost V 3 bases and J 0 bases; bases outside gene matches: 3. This CDR3 has 15 residues. The V gene's germline CDR1 is SEHNR and CDR2 FQNEAQ (reference sequence). Produced via immunoSEQ multiplex PCR; TCRdb's table is partial and in-frame only. Of 180,000 or so clones in the sample, approximately 86% are singletons; the top ten hold under 3.5%. The chain has TRBV7-9 and TRBJ1-2, with 8 nucleotides matching TRBD1. This TCR came from a young man in good health and CMV-seropositive. Sample: PBMCs. CDR3 loop: CASSFTGGANYGYTF. DNA for the CDR3: TGTGCCAGCAGCTTCACAGGGGGAGCTAACTATGGCTACACCTTC.